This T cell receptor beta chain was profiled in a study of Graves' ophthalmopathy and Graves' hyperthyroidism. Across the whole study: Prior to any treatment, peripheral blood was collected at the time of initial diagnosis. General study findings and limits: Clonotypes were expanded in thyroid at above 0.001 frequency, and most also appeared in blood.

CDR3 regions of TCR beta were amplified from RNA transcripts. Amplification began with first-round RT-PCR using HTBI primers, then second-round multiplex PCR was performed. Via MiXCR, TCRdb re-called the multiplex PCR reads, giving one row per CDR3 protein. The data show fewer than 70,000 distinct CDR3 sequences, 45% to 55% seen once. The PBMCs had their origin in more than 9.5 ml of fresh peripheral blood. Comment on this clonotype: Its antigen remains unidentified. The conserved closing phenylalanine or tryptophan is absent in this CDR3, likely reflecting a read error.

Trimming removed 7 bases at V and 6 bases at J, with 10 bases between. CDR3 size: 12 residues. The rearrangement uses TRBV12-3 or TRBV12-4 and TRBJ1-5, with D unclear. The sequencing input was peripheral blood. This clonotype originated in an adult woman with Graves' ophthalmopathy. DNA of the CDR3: TGTGCCAGCACTACAGAGATTCAGCCCCAGCATTAT. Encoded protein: CASTTEIQPQHY.